This TCR beta chain came from a study of quantifying T cell responses using KT2 cells. Overall study: RNA was reverse transcribed with TCR alpha and beta constant-region primers. General study points: KT2 sequences were detected down to about one KT2 cell per 100,000 PBMC.

This clonotype was picked up a small number of times. Antigen unknown. KT2, a clone with a known TCR, was spiked into unfractionated PBMC. There are 16 residues in the CDR3. Germline values: CDR1 SGHDT, CDR2 YYEEEE. The junction had 8 bases not matched to a gene; V was cut back by 2 bases and J by 2 bases. A single-stranded UMI oligo with SP2 sequence was ligated to cDNA 3' ends. First-round PCR used roughly 4 cycles and beta primers RC1.1 and RC1.2 covering TRBC1 and TRBC2. TCR alpha and beta chains were handled separately starting at the second PCR. TCRdb redid the calling of the UMI-ligation and nested PCR reads with MiXCR, one entry per CDR3 protein. Of tens of thousands of distinct CDR3 sequences listed, 9% to 15% were seen once; the top ten hold around 9.9%.

Sequenced: PBMCs spiked with cells of the T cell clone KT2. The receptor comes from a human donor. The rearrangement links TRBV5-6 to TRBJ2-7; TRBD1 agrees at 9 bases. CDR3 residues: CASSLIPGQGAYEQYF. CDR3 coding DNA: TGTGCCAGCAGCTTAATCCCGGGACAGGGAGCCTACGAGCAGTACTTC.